This T cell receptor beta chain stems from a study of shared clonotypes between healthy human individuals (dated by TCRdb to the early 2020s). Looking at the study overall: The cohort comprised a couple of women and a few men aged 18 to 49 years. To estimate repertoire size and how much clonotype sharing occurs between individuals, the study deeply sequenced the blood TCR repertoires of several healthy adults. Per donor, three plates each were used for CD4 naive and CD4 memory, two for CD8 naive, and one for CD8 memory. Per donor, leukapheresis produced somewhere between about 0.9 and 9.5 billion PBMCs. Different laboratories and diverse techniques were used to prepare libraries and sequence TCR repertoires, to increase sequencing depth and limit assay-specific biases. Overall study results and their limits: Sampling was restricted to blood, and TCR repertoires in tissue are likely to differ from TCR repertoires in blood. Pairwise subsampling indicated that sequencing depth was expected to affect the degree of clonotype sharing among donors. Larger estimated clonotype richness was generally found for naive subsets than for memory subsets. Incomplete sequencing was indicated by rarefaction of sorted-subset datasets, despite the large sequencing depth. Clonotypes shared by all four sorted-subset donors showed higher generation probabilities than non-shared clonotypes. Across a few donors, around 5.4% of naive CD4, around 3.3% of naive CD8, 2.3% of memory CD4, and 0.4% to 0.45% of memory CD8 clonotypes were shared. The genetic and exposure-history diversity represented was limited by the small number of donors.

Details on this clone: It has no known antigen specificity. The input lacks base qualities; no much larger clone sits a single base away.

Using the deep immunoSEQ assay, multiplex PCR amplified TCR CDR3 regions from genomic DNA. Extracted genomic DNA from each cell subset was distributed evenly across all wells of several immunoSEQ 96-well plates, and each plate was treated as a replicate. For sorted subsets, around 0.2 ug of genomic DNA, equivalent to around 31,000 T cell genomes, went into each replicate PCR. The purified libraries were quantified using a Qubit 3.0 fluorometer, sized with a Bioanalyzer 2100, and then quantified again using the KAPA Library Quantification kit. Every immunoSEQ 96-well plate was sequenced on a dedicated single-read 150-cycle Illumina NextSeq 550 flow cell. The study's processing was this. Because the immunoSEQ output held only junctional sequences and lacked quality scores, the filtering could not match the filtering applied to full-length reads. To assign V/J genes and CDR3, sequences were annotated against IMGT germline references using PyIR, a Python wrapper for IgBLAST v1.9. Reads were filtered out if the reads had weak V/J assignments (E-value above 1e-6), no CDR3, stop codons, out-of-frame junctions, or ambiguous translated residues. V3J clonotypes were defined as sequences sharing an identical inferred V gene, J gene, and CDR3 amino acid sequence. To compute the percentage overlap between repertoires, the number of shared unique clonotypes was divided by the size of the smaller repertoire. RTK rarefaction, the Chao1 estimator, and Recon v2.1 estimates of unobserved clonotypes were used to assess repertoire richness. OLGA was used to compute generation probabilities for all TCRbeta clonotypes that the gDNA method yielded from a handful of donors. TCRdb's version of the immuneACCESS table is confined to in-frame rearrangements and falls short of the full clone set. An unresolved V gene accounts for under half of the shortfall where checked; the remainder is of unknown origin. The D gene and trimming were derived from the DNA, and the V and J assignments and clone size from that table. For this sample there are about 1 million clones; more than 65% appear just once. Over 1.3% of the sample goes to the ten largest clones.

The donors were healthy, HIV-negative adults with no recently reported acute infections or vaccinations. All donors were Caucasian adults living in Nashville, Tennessee, USA. CD4+ T cells were enriched by magnetic negative selection, after which naive cells were positively selected on CD45RA and the negative fraction was taken as the memory subset. After blood collection by leukapheresis, PBMCs were isolated using Ficoll-Histopaque density gradient centrifugation and then cryopreserved in the vapor phase of liquid nitrogen. Analytical flow cytometry was used to check the purity and quantity of every magnetically sorted T cell population. Each sorted fraction had its genomic DNA isolated and then quantified by UV absorbance on a Nanodrop 2000c. V and J are truncated by 0 bases and 4 bases respectively, leaving an intervening sequence of 13 bases. The CDR3 holds 15 amino acids from the cysteine to the phenylalanine. The read is trimmed to its CDR3 DNA, 45 bases read in frame from base 1. In the germline V gene, CDR1 corresponds to SGHDT and CDR2 to YYEEEE.

The chain employs TRBV5-6 and TRBJ1-1; the D gene assignment is ambiguous. The receptor's source is a man aged 18 to 29 in good health. Sequencing was carried out using memory CD4+ T cells sorted from blood. The cell subset or site tag for this specimen amounts to: CD45RA-negative fraction. The CDR3 protein sequence reads: CASSLAGWGATEAFF. The DNA sequence is given as TGTGCCAGCAGCTTGGCCGGTTGGGGTGCCACTGAAGCTTTCTTT.